This TCR beta chain is from a study of blood T cells in healthy people across ages. A few counts support this clonotype. No antigen is known for it. The use of a sample-barcoded 5' primer and a J-beta primer mix characterized a second PCR of about 7 to 12 cycles. MiXCR, applied by TCRdb to the 5' RACE reads, yields one record per CDR3 protein. This table has roughly 800,000 distinct CDR3 sequences, 58% appearing once. This CDR3 region has 11 residues. V was pared by 1 base and J by 8 bases, with 6 bases between. The germline V gene encodes CDR1 DFQATT and CDR2 SNEGSKA (reference sequence). Each sample yielded at least 5 micrograms of PBMC total RNA. Study-wide results and limits: Possibly confounding the expanded clonotype changes was the fact that donor CMV status was unknown. The authors considered diversity estimates from one million T cells to be underestimates.

The sequence came from a man younger than 40 in good health. J is TRBJ2-1 and V is TRBV20-1, with D tentatively TRBD1 (6 bases). The sequencing input was blood. CDR3 sequence: CSARGGHEQFF. The CDR3 DNA sequence: TGCAGTGCTAGAGGGGGGCATGAGCAGTTCTTC.